This T cell receptor beta chain was recorded in a study of CD8+CD57+ T cells in acquired aplastic anemia. V was trimmed by 7 bases and J by 4 bases, leaving 10 bases between them. The CDR3 is 12 amino acids. CDR1 and CDR2 (germline): MGHDK, SYGVNS. Genomic DNA provided the template from which TCR beta VDJ and CDR3 profiles were obtained. TCRdb analysed the reads with MiXCR anew, one entry per CDR3 protein. The table includes about 210,000 distinct CDR3 sequences, approximately 60% detected once. The receptor was isolated from a human donor in good health. The gene calls are TRBV25-1 and TRBJ1-1; no clear D gene. The sample comprised sorted CD4+, CD8+, or CD8+CD57+ T cells (not recorded which) from PBMCs. CDR3: CASIGVRTEAFF. As DNA, the CDR3 is TGTGCCAGCATCGGTGTCCGCACTGAAGCTTTCTTT.